Shown below are 30 T cell receptor beta chains from a single sample sequenced in a study of cytomegalovirus exposure and HLA in healthy donors. The PCR was carried out with 60 Vbeta primers and 13 Jbeta primers. The data were produced by immunoSEQ multiplex PCR, yet TCRdb's version contains in-frame clones alone and is incomplete. This table has some 150,000 clones, less than 85% appearing once. The sequenced sample was PBMCs. The receptor set was obtained from a man aged 55-75 years in good health and CMV-seronegative.

The chain links TRBV19 to TRBJ1-1; D unresolved. There are 15 residues in the CDR3. The ends were cut back, 5 bases at V and 5 bases at J, with 18 bases in the middle. Looked up from germline, CDR1 is LNHDA and CDR2 is SQIVND (reference sequence). DNA for the CDR3: TGTGCCAGTAGTCCAAGACTGAGGAGAGGGACTGAAGCTTTCTTT. Its protein is CASSPRLRRGTEAFF.

The V and J genes are TRBV28 and TRBJ1-3; possible D gene TRBD1, 5 bases. The germline V and J ends were trimmed by 5 bases and 4 bases, with 12 bases remaining between them. There are 14 residues in the CDR3. The germline gives CDR1 MDHEN, CDR2 SYDVKM. CDR3 nucleotide sequence: TGTGCCAGCAGTCCTCGCGGGGCCGGAAACACCATATATTTT. It codes for CASSPRGAGNTIYF. The whole variable domain, remainder taken from reference TRBV28 and TRBJ1-3, is DVKVTQSSRYLVKRTGEKVFLECVQDMDHENMFWYRQDPGLGLRLIYFSYDVKMKEKGDIPEGYSVSREKKERFSLILESASTNQTSMYLCASSPRGAGNTIYFGEGSWLTVV.

The chain has TRBV4-1 and TRBJ2-7, with TRBD2 as a possible D gene (5 bases). V lost 2 bases and J 3 bases, leaving 20 bases between the germline ends. The length of the CDR3 is 17 residues. Germline CDR1 reads MGHRA; CDR2 reads YSYEKL. CDR3 sequence: CASSQPPTSLGVYEQYF. DNA for the CDR3: TGCGCCAGCAGCCAACCACCTACTAGTCTCGGAGTCTACGAGCAGTACTTC.

The chain joins TRBV29-1 to TRBJ2-2, with TRBD2 matching 8 bases. Germline V gene data show CDR1 as SQVTM and CDR2 as ANQGSEA. The CDR3 extends over 16 amino acids. After removal of 4 bases from V and 4 bases from J, the junction contained 11 bases not matched to a gene. CDR3 loop: CSVGLVGGRSTGELFF. CDR3 bases: TGCAGCGTTGGTTTGGTTGGCGGGAGGTCCACCGGGGAGCTGTTTTTT.

The chain's CDR3 is CASSHRLAGSSYNEQFF. CDR3 nucleotide sequence: TGTGCCAGCAGCCATCGACTAGCGGGGAGCTCCTACAATGAGCAGTTCTTC. V and J are TRBV5-4 and TRBJ2-1, with 11 bases matching TRBD2. This CDR3 comprises 17 residues. The V gene's germline CDR1 is SGHNT and CDR2 YYREEE (reference sequence). V trimming: 4 bases; J trimming: 0 bases; junction bases outside the gene matches: 6.

This clone is a singleton in its sample. V gene TRBV5-4 combines with J gene TRBJ1-1; 8 nucleotides match TRBD1. The V gene end was trimmed by 4 bases and the J gene end by 1 base; junction bases not matched to a gene: 6. CDR1 and CDR2 (germline): SGHNT, YYREEE (reference sequence). The length of the CDR3 is 15 residues. Here the CDR3 DNA reads TGTGCCAGCAGCCCCCGACAGGGGAGGAACACTGAAGCTTTCTTT. Translation gives CASSPRQGRNTEAFF.

The chain uses TRBV7-7 and TRBJ2-7, with 7 bases lining up with TRBD2. The CDR3 contains 16 residues. From germline, CDR1 is SSHAT and CDR2 FNYEAQ (reference sequence). Unmatched junction bases numbered 9, after V lost 1 base and J lost 3 bases. This chain's CDR3 is CASSLDIAAGVYEQYF. DNA of the CDR3: TGTGCCAGCAGCTTAGATATTGCGGCGGGGGTCTACGAGCAGTACTTC.

The chain carries TRBV27 and TRBJ2-3; 9 bases are a match to TRBD2. CDR3 length: 17 amino acids. V lost 6 bases to trimming and J lost 2 bases; unmatched junction nucleotides: 12. CDR1 is MNHEY, CDR2 SMNVEV, per germline (reference sequence). CDR3 residues: CASSRKSGTSFTDTQYF. The DNA for the CDR3 is TGTGCCAGCAGCCGCAAATCGGGGACTAGCTTCACAGATACGCAGTATTTT.

In this sample, this clone turned up once. V is TRBV5-4 and J is TRBJ2-5; TRBD2 agrees at 7 bases. Germline-derived CDR1 and CDR2 are SGHNT and YYREEE (reference sequence). The junction had 8 bases not matched to a gene; V was cut back by 7 bases and J by 5 bases. The CDR3 has 13 amino acids. DNA of the CDR3: TGTGCCAGCGGGAGGGACGAGAGGGAGACCCAGTACTTC. Translation gives CASGRDERETQYF. The variable domain in full, completed from reference TRBV5-4 and TRBJ2-5, reads ETGVTQSPTHLIKTRGQQVTLRCSSQSGHNTVSWYQQALGQGPQFIFQYYREEENGRGNFPPRFSGLQFPNYSSELNVNALELDDSALYLCASGRDERETQYFGPGTRLLVL.

The CDR3 DNA reads as TGTGCCAGCAGCCCGTGGACAGGGGCTAGCACAGATACGCAGTATTTT. Translating it yields CASSPWTGASTDTQYF. The rearrangement joins TRBV7-7 to TRBJ2-3; TRBD1 matches 9 bases. V dropped 5 bases and J dropped 0; count of bases not matched to a gene: 6. CDR3 length: 16 residues. The germline gives CDR1 SSHAT, CDR2 FNYEAQ (reference sequence). The full variable domain, its missing parts supplied by reference TRBV7-7 and TRBJ2-3, is GAGVSQSPRYKVTKRGQDVTLRCDPISSHATLYWYQQALGQGPEFLTYFNYEAQPDKSGLPSDRFSAERPEGSISTLTIQRTEQRDSAMYRCASSPWTGASTDTQYFGPGTRLTVL.

The V gene is TRBV5-1, the J gene TRBJ1-2, with TRBD1 matching 7 bases. The J segment lost 4 bases and the V segment lost 3 bases, leaving 6 bases of the junction unmatched. Germline lookup yields CDR1 SGHRS and CDR2 YFSETQ. The CDR3 runs 14 residues. The CDR3 region has the DNA TGCGCCAGCAGCTCGACGGGACAGCGCTATGGCTACACCTTC. This codes for CASSSTGQRYGYTF.

This clone was seen once. The chain links TRBV7-9 to TRBJ2-2, with D possibly being TRBD1 (5 bases). Germline-derived CDR1 and CDR2 are SEHNR and FQNEAQ (reference sequence). V was cut by 1 base and J by 4 bases, with 10 bases left in between. The CDR3 is 15 amino acids. The CDR3: CASSLDIQGTGELFF. The CDR3 DNA follows: TGTGCCAGCAGCTTAGATATCCAGGGCACCGGGGAGCTGTTTTTT.

The CDR3 DNA follows: TGCGCCAGCAGCCAACCAGTGAGGGCTAGCGGGAGGGTACCAGATACGCAGTATTTT. Protein sequence: CASSQPVRASGRVPDTQYF. The genes are TRBV4-1 and TRBJ2-3; TRBD2 aligns across 12 bases. The ends lost 2 bases at V and 4 bases at J; junction bases unmatched: 13. This CDR3 is 19 amino acids long. Germline-derived CDR1 and CDR2 are MGHRA and YSYEKL.

The V call is TRBV2, the J call TRBJ1-1; the match to TRBD1 covers 7 bases. Germline values: CDR1 SNHLY, CDR2 FYNNEI. The CDR3 has 11 amino acids. Losses at the gene ends were 3 bases for V and 10 bases for J; bases not matched to a gene: 2. The CDR3 DNA follows: TGTGCCAGCAGTGAGACAGGGAGAGCTTTCTTT. This translates into CASSETGRAFF.

V gene TRBV11-2 combines with J gene TRBJ2-5; 7 nucleotides align to TRBD2. The CDR3 consists of 14 residues. V was clipped by 7 bases and J by 1 base; unmatched bases: 6. The V gene's germline CDR1 is SGHAT and CDR2 FQNNGV. The CDR3 sequence: CASTGWGGQETQYF. The CDR3, as DNA: TGTGCCAGCACCGGTTGGGGGGGCCAAGAGACCCAGTACTTC.

This clone was seen only a few times. V usage is TRBV29-1 and J usage is TRBJ1-2; TRBD1 matches 10 bases. The CDR3 has 13 residues. Germline V gives CDR1 SQVTM, CDR2 ANQGSEA. J was trimmed by 4 bases and V by 6 bases; bases with no gene match: 5. CDR3 region: CSVGDRGGYGYTF. The CDR3 nucleotides read TGCAGCGTGGGGGACAGGGGAGGCTATGGCTACACCTTC.

The gene calls are TRBV5-1 and TRBJ2-5; 8 bases align to TRBD1. The J call may not be correct, given that the DNA end is closer to TRBJ2-7. Germline lookup yields CDR1 SGHRS and CDR2 YFSETQ. This CDR3 contains 15 residues. Here the CDR3 reads CASSPQGTGTYEQYF. CDR3 DNA sequence: TGCGCCAGCAGCCCCCAGGGGACAGGAACCTACGAGCAGTACTTC.

Comments on this clone: This sample also contains other DNA sequences that code for the same CDR3. V gene TRBV28 combines with J gene TRBJ1-2; D is undetermined. V gave up 6 bases and J gave up 4 bases, with 12 bases separating them. CDR3 length: 13 residues. CDR1 is MDHEN and CDR2 is SYDVKM in the germline V gene. The CDR3 reads CASSLPEFYGYTF. CDR3 DNA sequence: TGTGCCAGCAGCTTGCCGGAGTTCTATGGCTACACCTTC.

The V and J genes are TRBV7-3 and TRBJ1-1; maybe TRBD1 (5 bases). Trimming left V 4 bases short and J 3 bases short, with 9 bases between. The CDR3 extends over 13 amino acids. CDR1 and CDR2 from the germline V gene are SGHTA and FQGTGA. The CDR3 loop reads CASSSQGDTEAFF. DNA of the CDR3: TGTGCCAGCAGCTCCCAGGGTGACACTGAAGCTTTCTTT. The full variable domain, in which reference TRBV7-3 and TRBJ1-1 provide the parts outside the CDR3, is GAGVSQTPSNKVTEKGKYVELRCDPISGHTALYWYRQSLGQGPEFLIYFQGTGAADDSGLPNDRFFAVRPEGSVSTLKIQRTERGDSAVYLCASSSQGDTEAFFGQGTRLTVV.

The chain carries TRBV6-6 and TRBJ2-4, with TRBD2 identical over 9 bases. CDR3 length: 16 amino acids. Germline trimming cut 0 bases from V and 8 bases from J; bases unmatched to any gene: 8. The germline V gene encodes CDR1 MNHNY and CDR2 SVGAGI (reference sequence). The CDR3 nucleotides are TGTGCCAGCAGTTACTCGAGGCGGGGGGGTAGGGACATTCAGTACTTC. It yields the protein CASSYSRRGGRDIQYF.

V and J are TRBV30 and TRBJ1-2; D is undetermined. The CDR3 has 12 amino acids. The V gene's germline CDR1 is GTSNPN and CDR2 SVGIG (reference sequence). V shed 5 bases and J shed 5 bases, with 12 bases lying between them. The chain's CDR3 is CAWVLGAYGYTF. Written as DNA, the CDR3 is TGTGCCTGGGTGCTGGGAGCGTATGGCTACACCTTC.

This chain joins TRBV30 and TRBJ2-7, with D uncertain. The CDR3 runs to 14 residues. V was shortened by 0 bases and J by 0 bases, with 9 bases between the two germline ends. Looked up from germline, CDR1 is GTSNPN and CDR2 is SVGIG (reference sequence). The CDR3 here is CAWSVTVSSYEQYF. CDR3 DNA: TGTGCCTGGAGTGTAACGGTGAGCTCCTACGAGCAGTACTTC. Full variable domain (outside the CDR3, taken from reference TRBV30 and TRBJ2-7): SQTIHQWPATLVQPVGSPLSLECTVEGTSNPNLYWYRQAAGRGLQLLFYSVGIGQISSEVPQNLSASRPQDRQFILSSKKLLLSDSGFYLCAWSVTVSSYEQYFGPGTRLTVT.

This chain connects TRBV28 to TRBJ1-3, with TRBD1 as a possible D gene (5 bases). Trimming removed 8 bases from V and 1 base from J, with 9 bases in between. The CDR3 spans 13 residues. Germline V lookup: CDR1 MDHEN, CDR2 SYDVKM. CDR3 region: CASAAGSGNTIYF. The CDR3, as DNA: TGTGCCAGCGCGGCAGGGTCTGGAAACACCATATATTTT.

J is TRBJ2-3 and V is TRBV7-9, with 7 bases aligning to TRBD2. V gave up 10 bases and J gave up 1 base; unmatched junction bases: 11. The CDR3 runs to 15 residues. Germline CDR1 reads SEHNR; CDR2 reads FQNEAQ (reference sequence). DNA for the CDR3: TGTGCCATCTTCAGATCCCTAGCGGGCACAGATACGCAGTATTTT. It is translated as CAIFRSLAGTDTQYF.

The chain employs TRBV6-5 and TRBJ1-2, with TRBD1 identical over 8 bases. The CDR3 length is 13 residues. CDR1 MNHEY and CDR2 SVGAGI come from the germline V gene. V shed 10 bases, J shed 4 bases, and the junction held 8 bases outside the gene matches. The CDR3 DNA reads as TGTGCCACCCGGACAGGGAAGTCCTATGGCTACACCTTC. Translation: CATRTGKSYGYTF.

The chain links TRBV6-5 to TRBJ2-5, with 9 bases identical to TRBD1. This CDR3 spans 15 amino acids. Per the germline V gene, CDR1 is MNHEY and CDR2 is SVGAGI. Trimming at V came to 4 bases and at J to 5 bases, leaving 8 bases not matched to a gene. CDR3 sequence (DNA): TGTGCCAGCAGTTTTTTACAGGGGGCAAGGGAGACCCAGTACTTC. It yields the protein CASSFLQGARETQYF.

This chain joins TRBV28 and TRBJ2-3; 10 nucleotides match TRBD2. Trimming at V came to 3 bases and at J to 5 bases, leaving 8 bases not matched to a gene. The CDR3 runs 16 residues. Germline lookup yields CDR1 MDHEN and CDR2 SYDVKM. CDR3 in DNA: TGTGCCAGCAGTTTTTCTCCGGGACTAGCGTTAGATACGCAGTATTTT. Its translation: CASSFSPGLALDTQYF. The full variable domain, with the rest looked up from reference TRBV28 and TRBJ2-3, is DVKVTQSSRYLVKRTGEKVFLECVQDMDHENMFWYRQDPGLGLRLIYFSYDVKMKEKGDIPEGYSVSREKKERFSLILESASTNQTSMYLCASSFSPGLALDTQYFGPGTRLTVL.

The chain couples TRBV4-3 to TRBJ1-2; 10 bases align to TRBD1. Germline CDR1 reads LGHNA; CDR2 reads YSLEER. CDR3 size: 15 residues. Germline trimming cut 0 bases from V and 7 bases from J; bases unmatched to any gene: 5. This CDR3 is CASSQETGGWSGYTF. The CDR3 DNA follows: TGCGCCAGCAGCCAAGAGACAGGGGGCTGGTCTGGCTACACCTTC.

The V gene is TRBV9, the J gene TRBJ2-2, with TRBD1 matching over 10 bases. Trimming at V came to 4 bases and at J to 4 bases, leaving 10 bases not matched to a gene. The CDR3 covers 17 residues. Per the germline V gene, CDR1 is SGDLS and CDR2 is YYNGEE. In DNA, the CDR3 is TGTGCCAGCAGCTCACGAGGGACAGGGGATGGCACCGGGGAGCTGTTTTTT. This translates into CASSSRGTGDGTGELFF.

Notes on this clone: Other DNA sequences in the same sample also yield this CDR3. CDR3 region: CASSPTSETQYF. The CDR3 DNA reads as TGTGCCAGCAGCCCTACTTCGGAGACCCAGTACTTC. J is TRBJ2-5 and V is TRBV7-2; D is uncertain. Germline CDR1 SGHTA, CDR2 FQGNSA. Between the trimmed V and J ends, which lost 5 bases and 5 bases, there was a span of 9 bases. The CDR3 totals 12 residues.